This section outlines one TCR beta chain sequence together with its context. Its cognate antigen is unknown. These data belong to a study of OX40 agonist ivuxolimab in advanced cancers. Study-wide results and caveats: Relatively little clonal expansion, among the lowest observed, appeared in partial responders at 0.1-3.0 mg/kg.

The table came from immunoSEQ multiplex PCR; TCRdb's copy has only in-frame clones and leaves some out. Of tens of thousands of clones listed, over 80% are singletons. CDR3 length: 16 residues. Germline CDR1 reads MNHNS; CDR2 reads SASEGT. V was clipped by 0 bases and J by 0 bases; unmatched bases: 5. This specimen was CD4+ or CD8+ T cells sorted from blood, taken in a trial of the OX40 agonist ivuxolimab. The sequence derives from an adult with an advanced solid tumor such as melanoma, head and neck, liver or kidney cancer. V usage is TRBV6-1 and J usage is TRBJ2-7, with TRBD1 identical over 7 bases. CDR3 in amino acids: CASSEAAQGYSYEQYF. The CDR3 DNA reads as TGTGCCAGCAGTGAAGCCGCACAGGGGTACTCCTACGAGCAGTACTTC.